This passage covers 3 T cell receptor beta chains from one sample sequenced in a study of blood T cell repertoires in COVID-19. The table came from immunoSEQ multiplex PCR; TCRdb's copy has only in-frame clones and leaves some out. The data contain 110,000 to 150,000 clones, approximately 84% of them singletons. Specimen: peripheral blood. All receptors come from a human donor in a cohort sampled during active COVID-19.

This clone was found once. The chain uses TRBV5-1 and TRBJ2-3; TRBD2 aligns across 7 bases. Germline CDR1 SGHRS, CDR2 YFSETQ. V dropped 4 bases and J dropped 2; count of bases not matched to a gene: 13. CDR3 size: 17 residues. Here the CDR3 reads CASSPLGSGPSTDTQYF. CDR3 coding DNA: TGCGCCAGCAGCCCCCTGGGTAGCGGGCCTTCCACAGATACGCAGTATTTT.

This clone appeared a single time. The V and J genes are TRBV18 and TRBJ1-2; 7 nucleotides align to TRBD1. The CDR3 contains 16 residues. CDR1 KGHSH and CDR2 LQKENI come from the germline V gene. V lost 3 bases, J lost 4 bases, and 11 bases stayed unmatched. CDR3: CASSPPAGTAVYGYTF. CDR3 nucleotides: TGTGCCAGCTCACCCCCCGCCGGGACAGCAGTCTATGGCTACACCTTC.

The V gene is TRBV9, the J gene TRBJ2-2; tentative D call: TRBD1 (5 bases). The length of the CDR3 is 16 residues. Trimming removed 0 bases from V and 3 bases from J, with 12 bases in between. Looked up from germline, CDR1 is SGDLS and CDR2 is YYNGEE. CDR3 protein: CASSVVQGLDTGELFF. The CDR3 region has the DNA TGTGCCAGCAGCGTAGTCCAGGGTCTAGACACCGGGGAGCTGTTTTTT.